The clone carrying this T cell receptor beta chain occurred many times. Its antigen is as yet unknown. This record belongs to a study of T-cell memory formation after mild COVID-19. Constant-segment primers were used for 5'RACE, and the resulting TCR alpha and TCR beta cDNA libraries carried sample barcodes and UMIs. TCRdb used MiXCR to reprocess the 5' RACE reads, holding one entry per CDR3 protein. The sample yields some 250,000 distinct CDR3 sequences, roughly 18% seen once. Germline assignment: CDR1 SGHRS and CDR2 YFSETQ. The CDR3 spans 13 residues. Trimming left V 4 bases short and J 5 bases short, with 12 bases between. Overall study results and limits: Whether day 37 second-wave clones are SARS-CoV-2-specific was not confirmed. Clones which contracted sat mainly in CM and EM if CD4+, and in EMRA if CD8+. Researchers found some responding clones in pre-infection memory, a sign that cross-reactive memory joined.

This sequence was found in a man aged 18 to 29 who had mild COVID-19 (a few samples of this study predate the infection). Cell type and time point are not known. Sequencing input: PBMCs or a T cell subset sorted from them (not recorded which). This chain connects TRBV5-1 to TRBJ1-1, with a weak D call TRBD1 (6 bases). The CDR3 DNA reads as TGCGCCAGCAGCCCAGGGGTCCGGACTGAAGCTTTCTTT. Encoded protein: CASSPGVRTEAFF.